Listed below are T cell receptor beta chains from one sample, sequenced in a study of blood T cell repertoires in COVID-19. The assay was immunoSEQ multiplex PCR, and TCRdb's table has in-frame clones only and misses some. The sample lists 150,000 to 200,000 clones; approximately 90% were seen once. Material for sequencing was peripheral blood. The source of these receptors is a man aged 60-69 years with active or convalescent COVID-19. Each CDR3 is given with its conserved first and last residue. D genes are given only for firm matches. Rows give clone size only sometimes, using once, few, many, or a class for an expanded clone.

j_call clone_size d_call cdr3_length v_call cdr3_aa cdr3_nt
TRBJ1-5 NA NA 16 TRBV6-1 CASSEGSQVGNQPQHF TGTGCCAGCAGTGAAGGATCCCAGGTCGGAAATCAGCCCCAGCATTTT
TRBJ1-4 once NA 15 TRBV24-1 CATSGILKRVGKLFF TGTGCCACCTCCGGGATCCTGAAAAGGGTAGGAAAACTGTTTTTT
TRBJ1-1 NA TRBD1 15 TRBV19 CASSPVGQGKTEAFF TGTGCCAGTAGCCCCGTCGGACAGGGGAAGACTGAAGCTTTCTTT
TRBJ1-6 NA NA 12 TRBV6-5 CASNPTGSPLHF TGTGCCAGCAATCCGACAGGTTCACCCCTCCACTTT
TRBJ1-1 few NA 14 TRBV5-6 CASSLVGGNTEAFF TGTGCCAGCAGCTTGGTGGGAGGGAACACTGAAGCTTTCTTT
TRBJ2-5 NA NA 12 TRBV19 CASSPNRETQYF TGTGCCAGTAGCCCTAACAGGGAGACCCAGTACTTC
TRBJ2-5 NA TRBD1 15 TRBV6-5 CASRDKGQLYETQYF TGTGCCAGCAGAGACAAGGGACAGCTTTACGAGACCCAGTACTTC
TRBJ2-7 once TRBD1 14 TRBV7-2 CASSFGTGLYEQYF TGTGCCAGCAGCTTCGGGACAGGCCTCTACGAGCAGTACTTC
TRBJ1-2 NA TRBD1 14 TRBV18 CASSPPGQGYGYTF TGTGCCAGCTCACCACCCGGACAGGGCTATGGCTACACCTTC
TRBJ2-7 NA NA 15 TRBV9 CASSVAEYRAAEQYF TGTGCCAGCAGCGTAGCTGAGTACAGGGCGGCCGAGCAGTACTTC
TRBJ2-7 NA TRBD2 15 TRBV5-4 CASSSQRGASYEQYF TGTGCCAGCAGCTCACAGCGGGGGGCGTCCTACGAGCAGTACTTC
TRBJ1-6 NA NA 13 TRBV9 CASSEGRGSPLHF TGTGCCAGCAGCGAGGGGCGGGGTTCACCCCTCCACTTT
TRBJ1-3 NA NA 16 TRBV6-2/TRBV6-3 CASSTPRLSSGNTIYF TGTGCCAGCAGTACACCCAGACTAAGCTCTGGAAACACCATATATTTT